The source of this TCR beta chain is a study of cytomegalovirus exposure and HLA in healthy donors. Study-level findings and limits: A missense variant in DCLRE1C was later tied to TCR beta V- and J-gene trimming.

The study ran its PCR with 60 Vbeta and 13 Jbeta primers. TCRdb keeps only in-frame clones here, not all; method: immunoSEQ multiplex PCR. The sample records approximately 120,000 clones, 81% being singletons. Concerning this clone itself: Antigen: not known.

This CDR3 region has 16 residues. Germline V CDR1 and CDR2: SGHDT, YYEEEE. Trimming left V 1 base short and J 4 bases short, with 16 bases between. The chain employs TRBV5-6 and TRBJ2-3; D is perhaps TRBD1 (5 bases). The TCR originated in a woman under 40 in good health and CMV-seronegative. Sequenced material: PBMCs. The chain's CDR3 is CASSLPPTQGADTQYF. CDR3 DNA sequence: TGTGCCAGCAGCTTGCCGCCGACCCAAGGGGCAGATACGCAGTATTTT.